The 13 T cell receptor beta chains in this list originate from one sample, sequenced in a study of blood T cells in healthy people across ages. The second PCR ran about 6 to 11 cycles with a sample-barcoded 5' primer and J-beta primers. MiXCR, run by TCRdb on the 5' RACE reads, gives a single entry per CDR3 protein. This table has some 1.4 million distinct CDR3 sequences, 42% appearing once. Sequences were obtained from blood. These receptors came from a woman aged 18-30 years in good health.

J is TRBJ2-1 and V is TRBV12-3 or TRBV12-4; TRBD1 aligns across 7 bases. The trim removed 1 base at V and 3 bases at J, leaving 3 bases unmatched. This CDR3 is 15 amino acids long. Here the CDR3 DNA reads TGTGCCAGCAGTTTAGAAGGGGGCGTCTACAATGAGCAGTTCTTC. It yields the protein CASSLEGGVYNEQFF.

This chain links TRBV25-1 with TRBJ2-1; TRBD2 matches at 9 bases. With 6 bases clipped from V and 6 bases from J, the junction kept 12 bases outside the gene matches. In germline, CDR1 is MGHDK, CDR2 SYGVNS. This CDR3 region has 16 residues. The DNA for the CDR3 is TGTGCCAGCAGCGTACCCGCGGGAGGGCCAAGCAATGAGCAGTTCTTC. This sequence encodes CASSVPAGGPSNEQFF.

The table lists this clonotype with a few counts. The gene calls are TRBV4-2 and TRBJ1-1; TRBD1 might be the D (5 bases). Trimming stripped 1 base from V and 4 bases from J, with 13 bases between. This CDR3 comprises 15 residues. Per germline, CDR1 LGHNA and CDR2 YNFKEQ. This CDR3 reads CASSQVRGTGTEAFF. CDR3 nucleotides: TGTGCCAGCAGCCAAGTGCGTGGGACTGGCACTGAAGCTTTCTTT.

This clonotype was counted ten times or more. The chain couples TRBV25-1 to TRBJ2-7, with unresolved D. The V gene lost 3 bases and the J gene lost 5 bases, with 8 bases spanning the gap. In germline, CDR1 is MGHDK, CDR2 SYGVNS. The CDR3 has 12 amino acids. CDR3: CASSDLNHEQYF. CDR3 in DNA: TGTGCCAGCAGTGATCTTAACCACGAGCAGTACTTC.

A few counts support this clonotype. V is TRBV12-3 or TRBV12-4 and J is TRBJ2-7; TRBD2 is a possible D gene (6 bases). Trimming removed 6 bases from V and 5 bases from J, with 17 bases in between. The CDR3 spans 14 residues. The CDR3 nucleotides read TGTGCCAGCAGCCTTACTGGGACTGTCGACGAGCAGTACTTC. Protein: CASSLTGTVDEQYF.

The chain couples TRBV4-2 to TRBJ2-3, with D possibly matching TRBD1 (6 bases). Germline-derived CDR1 and CDR2 are LGHNA and YNFKEQ. Trimming took 4 bases from V and 5 from J, leaving 25 bases between them. The CDR3 totals 18 residues. The chain's CDR3 is CASSPPGLAAKGGDTQYF. The DNA of the CDR3 is TGTGCCAGCAGCCCCCCGGGTTTGGCAGCTAAAGGGGGAGATACGCAGTATTTT.

This rearrangement joins TRBV7-8 to TRBJ2-2, with D maybe TRBD2 (5 bases). Trimming removed 0 bases from V and 6 bases from J, with 11 bases in between. The CDR3 has 15 amino acids. The germline gives CDR1 SGHVS, CDR2 FQNEAQ. CDR3: CASSLAVEVAGELFF. The CDR3 bases are TGTGCCAGCAGCTTAGCTGTGGAGGTGGCCGGGGAGCTGTTTTTT.

This clonotype has just a few counts. The chain links TRBV4-1 to TRBJ2-1; 7 bases are a match to TRBD2. There are 13 residues in the CDR3. Germline V gives CDR1 MGHRA, CDR2 YSYEKL. After removal of 4 bases from V and 9 bases from J, the junction contained 6 bases not matched to a gene. CDR3 bases: TGCGCCAGCAGCCTCGATCCTAGCGGTGAGCAGTTCTTC. It codes for CASSLDPSGEQFF.

This clonotype appeared a single time. Compared with germline, one end of the junction differs, possibly owing to a read error. This chain joins TRBV11-2 and TRBJ1-2; no clear D gene. CDR1 and CDR2 (germline): SGHAT, FQNNGV. The CDR3 is 12 residues long. The CDR3 reads CANSLEGNGYTF. The CDR3 DNA reads TGTGCCAACAGCTTAGAGGGCAATGGCTACACCTTC.

The V and J genes are TRBV6-5 and TRBJ2-1, with D perhaps TRBD2 (5 bases). Trimming removed 5 bases at V and 4 bases at J, with 12 bases between. CDR3 length equals 14 residues. Germline values: CDR1 MNHEY, CDR2 SVGAGI. CDR3 DNA sequence: TGTGCCAGCAGTCTTCGAGCGGAGTACAATGAGCAGTTCTTC. It is translated as CASSLRAEYNEQFF.

Worth noting for this clonotype: A junction boundary mismatches the germline segment, possibly from a read error. The CDR3 DNA reads as TGTGCCAGCAGTGAAGGGGGACTAGCGGCCACTCTTTACTCCCACAATGAGCAGTTCTTC. Its protein product is CASSEGGLAATLYSHNEQFF. The rearrangement joins TRBV6-1 to TRBJ2-1; 11 nucleotides agree with TRBD2. The CDR3 runs to 20 residues. The germline V gene encodes CDR1 MNHNS and CDR2 SASEGT.

This clonotype has just a few counts. The chain is built from TRBV12-3 or TRBV12-4 and TRBJ1-4; perhaps TRBD1 as D (5 bases). The CDR3 is 14 amino acids. The ends were cut back, 3 bases at V and 8 bases at J, with 13 bases in the middle. The CDR3 region has the DNA TGTGCCAGCAGTTTGGGGCACCTGGACGAAAAACTGTTTTTT. This codes for CASSLGHLDEKLFF.

The rearrangement uses TRBV7-9 and TRBJ1-4; no reliable D call. The V gene's germline CDR1 is SEHNR and CDR2 FQNEAQ (reference sequence). V lost 1 base to trimming and J lost 0 bases, with 6 bases between them. The CDR3 sequence is 15 residues long. The CDR3 sequence: CASSLETATNEKLFF. For the CDR3, the DNA is TGTGCCAGCAGCTTAGAGACCGCAACTAATGAAAAACTGTTTTTT.